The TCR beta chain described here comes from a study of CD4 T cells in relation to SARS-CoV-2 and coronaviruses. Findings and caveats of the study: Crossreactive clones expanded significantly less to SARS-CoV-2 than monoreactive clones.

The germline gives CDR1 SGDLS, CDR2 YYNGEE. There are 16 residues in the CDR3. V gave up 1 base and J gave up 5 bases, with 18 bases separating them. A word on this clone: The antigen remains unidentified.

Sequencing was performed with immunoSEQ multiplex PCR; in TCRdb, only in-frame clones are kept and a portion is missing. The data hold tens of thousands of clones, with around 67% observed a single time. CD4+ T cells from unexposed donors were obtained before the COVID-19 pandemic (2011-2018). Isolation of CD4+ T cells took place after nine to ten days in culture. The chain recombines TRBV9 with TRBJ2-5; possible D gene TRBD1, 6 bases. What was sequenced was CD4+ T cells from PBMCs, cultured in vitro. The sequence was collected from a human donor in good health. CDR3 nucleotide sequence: TGTGCCAGCAGCGTATCTGCCAGGGGAGCCCGGGAGACCCAGTACTTC. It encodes CASSVSARGARETQYF.